The clone carrying this T cell receptor (beta chain) was detected a few times. Antigen unknown. This record belongs to a study of cytomegalovirus exposure and HLA in healthy donors. Overall study: The approximately 700 first-cohort repertoires shared a platform with the roughly 120 validation repertoires, as reported in a later analysis.

This table comes from immunoSEQ multiplex PCR, and its TCRdb copy is limited to in-frame clones, with some not included. This sample has about 150,000 clones; 80% to 90% occur once, and the top ten carry about a fifth. Broader study findings: It was approximately 150 TCR beta chains that were listed as cytomegalovirus-associated. Clusters of TCRs from the first cohort tended to co-occur in the roughly 120 validation repertoires (as a later analysis found).

While the first cohort had 500 to 700 subjects, the donors belonged to the separate validation cohort of over a hundred subjects. Germline-derived CDR1 and CDR2 are MDHEN and SYDVKM. The CDR3 runs 15 residues. The ends lost 6 bases at V and 2 bases at J; junction bases unmatched: 10. The sequencing sample was made of PBMCs. This chain links TRBV28 with TRBJ2-7; the match to TRBD1 covers 7 bases. The TCR was taken from a man aged 18 to 30 in good health and CMV-seropositive. CDR3 region: CASRTGAVTPYEQYF. CDR3 coding DNA: TGTGCCAGCAGAACAGGGGCCGTTACACCCTACGAGCAGTACTTC.